Each of the 29 T cell receptor beta chains below was sequenced from the same sample in a study of T cell clonotyping in hematopoietic cell transplantation. The time point here: recipient sample about 28 days before transplant, after cytoreduction. The protocol was immunoSEQ multiplex PCR, while the TCRdb copy is restricted to in-frame clones and leaves out a portion. Altogether approximately 22,000 clones are present, roughly 90% being singletons, with the ten largest covering 3.5% to 4%. Sequencing used peripheral blood mononuclear cells, obtained before stem cell transplant. These receptors originate from a man aged 18 to 30 with biphenotypic leukemia. Some clones in this sample may be carry-over from other donors' samples.

The chain uses TRBV9 and TRBJ2-2; D is possibly TRBD1 or TRBD2 (6 bases each). Germline loops: CDR1 SGDLS, CDR2 YYNGEE. This CDR3 comprises 13 residues. V was cut by 7 bases and J by 7 bases, with 14 bases left in between. CDR3 protein: CASSYREVGELFF. CDR3 bases: TGTGCCAGCTCCTACAGGGAGGTCGGGGAGCTGTTTTTT.

The V call is TRBV6-5, the J call TRBJ1-6; D is undetermined. V lost 6 bases, J lost 7 bases, and 10 bases lay in between. The germline gives CDR1 MNHEY, CDR2 SVGAGI. The CDR3 is 13 amino acids. The CDR3 sequence: CASRTSPNSPLHF. CDR3 DNA sequence: TGTGCCAGCAGAACCTCCCCGAATTCACCCCTCCACTTT.

The J gene is TRBJ2-3, the V gene TRBV7-9, with 9 nucleotides matching TRBD2. V lost 7 bases, J lost 4 bases, and 15 bases stayed unmatched. This CDR3 has 17 residues. Germline assignment: CDR1 SEHNR and CDR2 FQNEAQ (reference sequence). In nucleotides, the CDR3 is TGTGCCAGCACCGCCGTAGTAGCGGGAGATGGGGCAGATACGCAGTATTTT. Translation gives CASTAVVAGDGADTQYF.

A single count supports this clone. V is TRBV19 and J is TRBJ2-5; 7 bases map to TRBD2. The better agreement between TRBJ2-7 and the DNA end casts doubt on the J call. The germline V gene encodes CDR1 LNHDA and CDR2 SQIVND (reference sequence). This CDR3 spans 15 amino acids. CDR3 coding DNA: TGTGCCAGTAGTATCGCGGCTAGCGGATCCTACGAGCAGTACTTC. Amino acid sequence: CASSIAASGSYEQYF.

The table lists this clone with a few counts. This chain joins TRBV29-1 and TRBJ2-7, with 10 bases identical to TRBD1. The CDR3 runs to 14 residues. J lost 7 bases, V lost 5 bases, and 11 bases had no gene match. Per germline, CDR1 SQVTM and CDR2 ANQGSEA. CDR3 sequence (DNA): TGCAGCGTTCTGTCCGGGACAGGGGTATGGGAGCAGTACTTC. This gives the protein CSVLSGTGVWEQYF.

This chain connects TRBV7-2 to TRBJ1-4; 7 nucleotides align to TRBD1. Trimming took 10 bases from V and 7 from J; bases not matched to a gene: 18. The germline gives CDR1 SGHTA, CDR2 FQGNSA. The CDR3 length is 16 residues. In nucleotides, the CDR3 is TGTGCCACCGCCCGACAGGGAAATTTTTTAGTTGAAAAACTGTTTTTT. Amino acid sequence: CATARQGNFLVEKLFF.

This clone was picked up one time. The chain carries TRBV29-1 and TRBJ2-1; 8 nucleotides match TRBD2. The germline CDR1 and CDR2 sequences are SQVTM and ANQGSEA. CDR3 length: 14 amino acids. Trimming cost V 6 bases and J 9 bases; bases outside gene matches: 13. CDR3 region: CSVPGLVIFGEQFF. The CDR3, as DNA: TGCAGCGTGCCGGGACTAGTAATATTCGGTGAGCAGTTCTTC.

The chain combines TRBV14 with TRBJ2-2, with D tentatively TRBD1 (6 bases). V was cut by 6 bases and J by 2 bases, with 13 bases left in between. Germline lookup yields CDR1 SGHDN and CDR2 FVKESK. The CDR3 consists of 15 residues. CDR3 coding DNA: TGTGCCAGCAGACAGGGACGGGGAAACACCGGGGAGCTGTTTTTT. It translates to CASRQGRGNTGELFF.

On this clone: Relative to the germline gene, one junction end is altered; a read error may explain this. The V gene is TRBV5-1, the J gene TRBJ1-2; no reliable D call. The CDR3 has 14 residues. From germline, CDR1 is SGHRS and CDR2 YFSETQ. The CDR3: CASTLGSSFYGYTF. CDR3 bases: TGCGCCAGCACCTTGGGCAGCTCCTTCTATGGCTACACCTTC.

The chain uses TRBV5-4 and TRBJ2-3, with TRBD1 matching over 7 bases. Trimming at V came to 7 bases and at J to 6 bases, leaving 8 bases not matched to a gene. In germline, CDR1 is SGHNT, CDR2 YYREEE (reference sequence). This CDR3 is 13 amino acids long. CDR3 sequence: CASRRQGSDTQYF. As DNA, the CDR3 is TGTGCCAGCCGCCGACAGGGCTCCGATACGCAGTATTTT.

The chain combines TRBV19 with TRBJ1-1, with 9 bases that match TRBD1. Per germline, CDR1 LNHDA and CDR2 SQIVND (reference sequence). CDR3 size: 14 residues. J gave up 4 bases and V 8 bases, and 8 bases lay outside the gene matches. CDR3 in amino acids: CASSPTGGITEAFF. Written as DNA, the CDR3 is TGTGCCAGTTCCCCGACAGGGGGTATCACTGAAGCTTTCTTT.

The count of this clone is one. The chain has TRBV10-3 and TRBJ2-2, with D perhaps matching TRBD1 or TRBD2 (5 bases each). Trimming shortened V by 3 bases and J by 4 bases, and 12 bases separated the two germline ends. Per germline, CDR1 ENHRY and CDR2 SYGVKD. The CDR3 contains 15 residues. CDR3 coding DNA: TGTGCCATCAGTGATTCCCCAGGGAGCACCGGGGAGCTGTTTTTT. Residues: CAISDSPGSTGELFF.

V is TRBV28 and J is TRBJ2-7; 7 nucleotides match TRBD1. The germline V gene encodes CDR1 MDHEN and CDR2 SYDVKM. The junction had 7 bases not matched to a gene; V was cut back by 3 bases and J by 2 bases. This CDR3 has 15 residues. In DNA, the CDR3 is TGTGCCAGCAGTTTCCGACAGGGTGGGGCCTACGAGCAGTACTTC. Translated: CASSFRQGGAYEQYF. The whole variable domain, filled in from reference TRBV28 and TRBJ2-7, reads DVKVTQSSRYLVKRTGEKVFLECVQDMDHENMFWYRQDPGLGLRLIYFSYDVKMKEKGDIPEGYSVSREKKERFSLILESASTNQTSMYLCASSFRQGGAYEQYFGPGTRLTVT.

This clone was observed a single time. The V call is TRBV28, the J call TRBJ2-7; no clear D. The CDR3 covers 14 residues. Deletions cut 5 bases from V and 1 base from J, with 12 bases between. Germline CDR1 and CDR2: MDHEN and SYDVKM. The CDR3 here is CASSVRILSYEQYF. The CDR3 coding sequence is TGTGCCAGCAGTGTCCGGATATTATCCTACGAGCAGTACTTC.

The rearrangement joins TRBV6-1 to TRBJ2-5; TRBD2 matches 7 bases. The CDR3 contains 14 residues. Germline assignment: CDR1 MNHNS and CDR2 SASEGT. Trimming cost V 6 bases and J 5 bases; bases outside gene matches: 9. The CDR3 coding sequence is TGTGCCAGCAGATTGGGGGAGGGACGGGAGACCCAGTACTTC. Translation: CASRLGEGRETQYF.

V is TRBV2 and J is TRBJ2-3; D remains ambiguous. The CDR3 has 15 residues. Germline V gene sequence: CDR1 SNHLY, CDR2 FYNNEI. V was trimmed by 2 bases and J by 0 bases, leaving 9 bases between them. CDR3 coding DNA: TGTGCCAGCAGTGAAAGAGGTCCTAGCACAGATACGCAGTATTTT. Its translation is CASSERGPSTDTQYF.

The table lists this clone with a count of one. V is TRBV5-1 and J is TRBJ2-7; D may match TRBD1 or TRBD2 (6 bases each). V dropped 0 bases and J dropped 1 base, with 17 bases sitting between them. Germline CDR1 SGHRS, CDR2 YFSETQ. The CDR3 has 17 residues. This CDR3 is CASSLAEGGPDSYEQYF. Here the CDR3 DNA reads TGCGCCAGCAGCTTGGCCGAGGGGGGCCCCGATTCCTACGAGCAGTACTTC. Complete variable domain (other parts from reference TRBV5-1 and TRBJ2-7): KAGVTQTPRYLIKTRGQQVTLSCSPISGHRSVSWYQQTPGQGLQFLFEYFSETQRNKGNFPGRFSGRQFSNSRSEMNVSTLELGDSALYLCASSLAEGGPDSYEQYFGPGTRLTVT.

The rearrangement links TRBV19 to TRBJ2-5; the match to TRBD2 covers 15 bases. The ends lost 4 bases at V and 6 bases at J; junction bases unmatched: 6. The CDR3 is made up of 16 amino acids. CDR1 is LNHDA, CDR2 SQIVND, per germline (reference sequence). In DNA form, the CDR3 reads TGTGCCAGTAGTAGGACTAGCGGGAGGGTTGGAAAGACCCAGTACTTC. Protein sequence: CASSRTSGRVGKTQYF.

The chain recombines TRBV6-5 with TRBJ2-7; 9 bases map to TRBD1. V trimming: 8 bases; J trimming: 5 bases; junction bases outside the gene matches: 10. The CDR3 is made up of 14 amino acids. Per germline, CDR1 MNHEY and CDR2 SVGAGI. CDR3: CASGGTGPLHEQYF. In nucleotides, the CDR3 is TGTGCCAGCGGGGGGACAGGGCCACTCCACGAGCAGTACTTC.

V usage is TRBV2 and J usage is TRBJ1-5; 8 bases are shared with TRBD1. Germline CDR1 reads SNHLY; CDR2 reads FYNNEI. CDR3 length: 13 residues. V shed 6 bases and J 6 bases; nucleotides not matched to a gene: 4. CDR3 in amino acids: CASSGQGGQPQHF. The DNA of the CDR3 is TGTGCCAGCAGCGGACAGGGAGGTCAGCCCCAGCATTTT.

The V call is TRBV7-6, the J call TRBJ1-2; the match to TRBD1 covers 7 bases. The V gene end was trimmed by 5 bases and the J gene end by 3 bases; junction bases not matched to a gene: 3. Looked up from germline, CDR1 is SGHVS and CDR2 is FNYEAQ. The CDR3 spans 13 residues. The CDR3 sequence is CASSQTGDYGYTF. CDR3 DNA sequence: TGTGCCAGCAGCCAAACAGGGGACTATGGCTACACCTTC. Full variable domain (outside the CDR3, taken from reference TRBV7-6 and TRBJ1-2): GAGVSQSPRYKVTKRGQDVALRCDPISGHVSLYWYRQALGQGPEFLTYFNYEAQQDKSGLPNDRFSAERPEGSISTLTIQRTEQRDSAMYRCASSQTGDYGYTFGSGTRLTVV.

V is TRBV5-1 and J is TRBJ2-7; possibly TRBD2 for D (5 bases). Germline-derived CDR1 and CDR2 are SGHRS and YFSETQ. The CDR3 length is 14 residues. The V end was cut by 4 bases, the J end by 2 bases, with 13 bases between. In DNA form, the CDR3 reads TGCGCCAGCAGCCTCGGACTCAACCCCTACGAGCAGTACTTC. The encoded protein is CASSLGLNPYEQYF.

The rearrangement links TRBV19 to TRBJ1-5; TRBD1 aligns across 7 bases. The CDR3 covers 15 residues. Unmatched junction bases numbered 8, after V lost 7 bases and J lost 2 bases. Germline CDR1 LNHDA, CDR2 SQIVND (reference sequence). The CDR3 here is CASNPDRERNQPQHF. CDR3 sequence (DNA): TGTGCCAGTAATCCCGACAGGGAACGCAATCAGCCCCAGCATTTT.

This chain joins TRBV7-7 and TRBJ1-2; D perhaps matches TRBD1 (5 bases). CDR1 is SSHAT, CDR2 FNYEAQ, per germline (reference sequence). V dropped 2 bases and J dropped 3 bases, with 22 bases sitting between them. This CDR3 is 18 amino acids long. DNA for the CDR3: TGTGCCAGCAGCTTAAGTTGTCGCAGGGCTGATGCCCACTATGGCTACACCTTC. Its translation: CASSLSCRRADAHYGYTF.

The chain is built from TRBV19 and TRBJ1-5; 9 bases agree with TRBD1. Trimming cost V 3 bases and J 11 bases; bases outside gene matches: 8. Germline V gene data show CDR1 as LNHDA and CDR2 as SQIVND (reference sequence). The CDR3 contains 14 residues. The DNA of the CDR3 is TGTGCCAGTAGTATGGGACAGGGTGTGATTTCCCAGCATTTT. Its protein product is CASSMGQGVISQHF.

V gene TRBV11-3 combines with J gene TRBJ1-1; TRBD1 might be the D (5 bases). The V gene lost 4 bases and the J gene lost 0 bases, with 6 bases spanning the gap. The CDR3 extends over 13 amino acids. The germline CDR1 and CDR2 sequences are SGHNT and YENEEA. CDR3 bases: TGTGCCAGCAGCTGGACACTGAACACTGAAGCTTTCTTT. Protein sequence: CASSWTLNTEAFF.

The rearrangement uses TRBV9 and TRBJ1-6; 10 bases map to TRBD1. The J segment lost 9 bases and the V segment lost 0 bases, leaving 3 bases of the junction unmatched. The CDR3 runs to 15 residues. Germline CDR1 and CDR2: SGDLS and YYNGEE. This CDR3 is CASSVGGTGASPLHF. The CDR3 bases are TGTGCCAGCAGCGTAGGTGGGACAGGGGCTTCACCCCTCCACTTT.

The chain combines TRBV11-2 with TRBJ1-5; 11 bases align to TRBD1. Per the germline V gene, CDR1 is SGHAT and CDR2 is FQNNGV. The length of the CDR3 is 15 residues. Trimming cost V 3 bases and J 6 bases; bases outside gene matches: 4. CDR3 DNA: TGTGCCAGCAGCTTGGGACAGGGGGGGCGTCAGCCCCAGCATTTT. It translates to CASSLGQGGRQPQHF. The full variable domain, completed using reference TRBV11-2 and TRBJ1-5, is EAGVAQSPRYKIIEKRQSVAFWCNPISGHATLYWYQQILGQGPKLLIQFQNNGVVDDSQLPKDRFSAERLKGVDSTLKIQPAKLEDSAVYLCASSLGQGGRQPQHFGDGTRLSIL.

The chain carries TRBV2 and TRBJ2-7, with a possible D match to TRBD2 (6 bases). CDR1 is SNHLY and CDR2 is FYNNEI in the germline V gene. The CDR3 covers 13 residues. V shed 5 bases and J shed 1 base, with 9 bases lying between them. CDR3 bases: TGTGCCAGCAGTATCCGGGGGTCCTACGAGCAGTACTTC. Its protein product is CASSIRGSYEQYF.